One and the same sample provided the 6 T cell receptor beta chains below, sequenced in a study of T cell repertoires in cytomegalovirus infection. Their antigens remain unidentified. MiXCR, run by TCRdb on the reads, gives a single entry per CDR3 protein. Seen here are fewer than 1,000,000 distinct CDR3 sequences, about a third observed once, and the top ten hold around an eighth. The material was cultured CD8+ T cells from PBMCs, obtained from culture after CMV antigen stimulation. All receptors come from a human donor in good health (CMV status not recorded). Some clones in this sample may be carry-over from other donors' samples.

The V and J genes are TRBV27 and TRBJ1-1; no clear D gene. The CDR3 consists of 14 residues. Germline V gene data show CDR1 as MNHEY and CDR2 as SMNVEV (reference sequence). V was trimmed by 5 bases and J by 1 base, leaving 11 bases between them. The CDR3 nucleotides read TGTGCCAGCAGTCCTCAGGTAGGGAACACTGAAGCTTTCTTT. Its translation: CASSPQVGNTEAFF.

The sample holds a few counts of this clonotype. V usage is TRBV6-1 and J usage is TRBJ1-2, with D hard to call. Trimming left V 8 bases short and J 7 bases short, with 17 bases between. Looked up from germline, CDR1 is MNHNS and CDR2 is SASEGT. The CDR3 length is 13 residues. CDR3: CASVNAALPGYTF. For the CDR3, the DNA is TGTGCCAGCGTGAATGCTGCACTCCCTGGCTACACCTTC.

This clonotype was counted only a few times. V usage is TRBV19 and J usage is TRBJ1-1, with D unclear. Trimming took off 1 base at V and 2 bases at J, with 8 bases between the two ends. There are 14 residues in the CDR3. Germline CDR1 reads LNHDA; CDR2 reads SQIVND (reference sequence). The chain's CDR3 is CASSIADPNTEAFF. The DNA for the CDR3 is TGTGCCAGTAGTATAGCAGACCCTAACACTGAAGCTTTCTTT. The whole variable domain, filled in from reference TRBV19 and TRBJ1-1, reads DGGITQSPKYLFRKEGQNVTLSCEQNLNHDAMYWYRQDPGQGLRLIYYSQIVNDFQKGDIAEGYSVSREKKESFPLTVTSAQKNPTAFYLCASSIADPNTEAFFGQGTRLTVV.

The table lists this clonotype with many counts. This sequence joins TRBV7-2 and TRBJ2-1, with D perhaps given as TRBD1 or TRBD2 (5 bases each). The CDR3 has 14 residues. Trimming shortened V by 4 bases and J by 2 bases, and 9 bases separated the two germline ends. Germline V gene data show CDR1 as SGHTA and CDR2 as FQGNSA. CDR3 DNA sequence: TGTGCCAGCAGCTGGGGGAACCCCTACAATGAGCAGTTCTTC. This codes for CASSWGNPYNEQFF.

The V and J genes are TRBV9 and TRBJ2-1; D remains unclear. This CDR3 is built from 14 residues. The V gene's germline CDR1 is SGDLS and CDR2 YYNGEE. V was pared by 0 bases and J by 8 bases, with 12 bases between. The CDR3 nucleotides read TGTGCCAGCAGCGTAGAAAAACAGCTGGATGAGCAGTTCTTC. It yields the protein CASSVEKQLDEQFF. The whole variable domain, remainder taken from reference TRBV9 and TRBJ2-1, is DSGVTQTPKHLITATGQRVTLRCSPRSGDLSVYWYQQSLDQGLQFLIQYYNGEERAKGNILERFSAQQFPDLHSELNLSSLELGDSALYFCASSVEKQLDEQFFGPGTRLTVL.

This clonotype was picked up a small number of times. The V and J genes are TRBV6-5 and TRBJ1-1; D unclear. Between the trimmed V and J ends, which lost 2 bases and 3 bases, there was a span of 10 bases. Germline-derived CDR1 and CDR2 are MNHEY and SVGAGI. The CDR3 consists of 14 residues. The CDR3 DNA reads as TGTGCCAGCAGTTACCGACGACCGCACACTGAAGCTTTCTTT. Translating gives CASSYRRPHTEAFF.